These T cell receptor beta chains were read from a single sample in a study of cytomegalovirus exposure and HLA in healthy donors. The data were produced by immunoSEQ multiplex PCR, yet TCRdb's version contains in-frame clones alone and is incomplete. The table lists about 190,000 clones, about four fifths of them singletons, with around 6% in the top ten. The sample was PBMCs. The receptors here all came from a woman in her twenties or thirties in good health and CMV-seropositive. Each CDR3 is given with its conserved first and last residue. Fields, in order: clone size, D gene, J gene, CDR3 length, V gene, CDR3 protein, CDR3 DNA. D genes are given only for firm matches. The size field is filled for only some rows; it gives once, few, many or a size class.

. . TRBJ1-4 15 TRBV4-1 CASSQEGRLNEKLFF TGCGCCAGCAGCCAAGAGGGGAGATTAAATGAAAAACTGTTTTTT
. . TRBJ2-7 15 TRBV6-1 CASSITFDWTYEQYF TGTGCCAGCAGCATAACTTTTGACTGGACCTACGAGCAGTACTTC
. . TRBJ2-2 14 TRBV9 CASSVYLGTGELFF TGTGCCAGCAGCGTTTATCTCGGGACCGGGGAGCTGTTTTTT
. . TRBJ2-7 13 TRBV15 CATSAGAADEQYF TGTGCCACCAGCGCAGGGGCCGCGGACGAGCAGTACTTC
. TRBD1 TRBJ1-1 13 TRBV5-1 CASSFQGVAEAFF TGCGCCAGCAGCTTTCAGGGGGTGGCTGAAGCTTTCTTT
. TRBD1 TRBJ1-1 14 TRBV5-1 CASSLTQGDTEAFF TGCGCCAGCAGCTTGACCCAGGGGGACACTGAAGCTTTCTTT
. . TRBJ1-3 13 TRBV7-8 CASSPLYTRFVYF TGTGCCAGCAGCCCGCTTTACACACGTTTCGTATATTTT
. TRBD1 TRBJ1-2 13 TRBV27 CASSWWTGDGYTF TGTGCCAGCAGTTGGTGGACAGGGGATGGCTACACCTTC
few . TRBJ1-5 13 TRBV6-1 CASTRDGNQPQHF TGTGCCAGCACGCGGGACGGAAATCAGCCCCAGCATTTT
. . TRBJ1-5 15 TRBV6-1 CASSEALWGNQPQHF TGTGCCAGCAGTGAAGCTTTGTGGGGCAACCAGCCCCAGCATTTT